The 6 T cell receptor beta chains below were found in one sample sequenced in a study of blood T cell repertoires in COVID-19. Only in-frame clones appear in the TCRdb table, and some are missing; sequencing was by immunoSEQ multiplex PCR. The table includes approximately 93,000 clones, approximately 90% detected once. The material sequenced was peripheral blood. The receptors here all came from a man aged 50 to 60 with active or convalescent COVID-19.

The chain's CDR3 is CASSTGTSWVQTQYF. The CDR3 coding sequence is TGTGCCAGCAGCACCGGGACTAGTTGGGTGCAGACCCAGTACTTC. V usage is TRBV28 and J usage is TRBJ2-5; 8 positions match TRBD2. V trimming: 6 bases; J trimming: 6 bases; junction bases outside the gene matches: 12. The CDR3 length is 15 residues. Germline V gene sequence: CDR1 MDHEN, CDR2 SYDVKM.

The rearrangement joins TRBV30 to TRBJ1-4, with 7 bases fitting TRBD1. J gave up 5 bases and V 6 bases, and 6 bases lay outside the gene matches. Germline loops: CDR1 GTSNPN, CDR2 SVGIG (reference sequence). The CDR3 length is 13 residues. The chain's CDR3 is CACRGQPNEKLFF. The CDR3 DNA sequence: TGTGCCTGCAGGGGACAGCCGAATGAAAAACTGTTTTTT.

This clone was seen a single time. V gene TRBV11-3 combines with J gene TRBJ1-1; possible D gene TRBD1, 5 bases. Germline CDR1 SGHNT, CDR2 YENEEA. V gave up 1 base and J gave up 2 bases, with 8 bases separating them. This CDR3 region has 14 residues. In DNA form, the CDR3 reads TGTGCCAGCAGCTTAGGGCAGGGCAACACTGAAGCTTTCTTT. Encoded protein: CASSLGQGNTEAFF.

The chain links TRBV6-6 to TRBJ2-5; the D is unclear. This CDR3 is 14 amino acids long. Germline V gene lookup returns CDR1 MNHNY and CDR2 SVGAGI (reference sequence). The germline V and J ends were trimmed by 2 bases and 4 bases, with 11 bases remaining between them. For the CDR3, the DNA is TGTGCCAGCAGTTACCGACCTAGAAGAGAGACCCAGTACTTC. Its translation is CASSYRPRRETQYF.

Turning to this clone: The identical CDR3 is also encoded by other nucleotide sequences in the sample. V is TRBV5-1 and J is TRBJ2-3; 13 bases are a match to TRBD2. Germline values: CDR1 SGHRS, CDR2 YFSETQ. The V gene end was trimmed by 4 bases and the J gene end by 2 bases; junction bases not matched to a gene: 4. CDR3 length: 16 amino acids. CDR3 amino acids: CASSPGLAGATDTQYF. The CDR3 nucleotides read TGCGCCAGCAGCCCCGGACTAGCGGGAGCCACAGATACGCAGTATTTT.

This chain uses TRBV9 with TRBJ2-4, with TRBD1 identical over 10 bases. In germline, CDR1 is SGDLS, CDR2 YYNGEE. With 3 bases clipped from V and 9 bases from J, the junction kept 3 bases outside the gene matches. The CDR3 has 13 amino acids. As DNA, the CDR3 is TGTGCCAGCAGCGGGGGGGACAGGGGCATTCAGTACTTC. As protein: CASSGGDRGIQYF.